The 29 T cell receptor beta chains listed next were all sequenced from one sample in a study of T cell repertoires in cytomegalovirus infection. TCRdb fed the reads into MiXCR, producing one record per CDR3 protein. The table includes about 310,000 distinct CDR3 sequences, roughly 15% detected once. Material for sequencing was PBMCs. These receptors all stem from a human donor in good health (CMV status not recorded). Some clones in this sample may be carry-over from other donors' samples.

J is TRBJ2-3 and V is TRBV10-3; D ambiguous. Per the germline V gene, CDR1 is ENHRY and CDR2 is SYGVKD. The CDR3 length is 12 residues. V gave up 0 bases and J gave up 6 bases, with 4 bases separating them. The CDR3 DNA sequence: TGTGCCATCAGTGAGTCTCAGGATACGCAGTATTTT. Translated, it gives CAISESQDTQYF.

This clonotype has a count of ten or more. The gene calls are TRBV28 and TRBJ2-5, with 8 bases identical to TRBD1. J lost 5 bases, V lost 7 bases, and 18 bases had no gene match. The germline CDR1 and CDR2 sequences are MDHEN and SYDVKM. The CDR3 is 17 amino acids. The CDR3 loop is CASNPLSGAGGGETQYF. CDR3 nucleotides: TGTGCCAGCAACCCCCTCTCCGGGGCAGGGGGCGGCGAGACCCAGTACTTC. Together with reference TRBV28 and TRBJ2-5, the CDR3 gives the full variable domain: DVKVTQSSRYLVKRTGEKVFLECVQDMDHENMFWYRQDPGLGLRLIYFSYDVKMKEKGDIPEGYSVSREKKERFSLILESASTNQTSMYLCASNPLSGAGGGETQYFGPGTRLLVL.

The chain links TRBV12-3 or TRBV12-4 to TRBJ2-5; TRBD1 matches at 7 bases. Trimming cost V 0 bases and J 1 base; bases outside gene matches: 11. This CDR3 is built from 18 residues. The CDR3 region has the DNA TGTGCCAGCAGTTTAGCGCCGTGGCCACAGGGGCTCCAAGAGACCCAGTACTTC. Amino acid sequence: CASSLAPWPQGLQETQYF.

This clonotype was detected many times. The chain combines TRBV10-3 with TRBJ2-1; no definite D call. V was shortened by 10 bases and J by 0 bases, with 10 bases between the two germline ends. CDR1 ENHRY and CDR2 SYGVKD come from the germline V gene. This CDR3 comprises 13 residues. CDR3 sequence reads: CASKESSYNEQFF. The CDR3 bases are TGTGCCAGCAAGGAGAGCTCCTACAATGAGCAGTTCTTC.

This chain connects TRBV6-5 to TRBJ2-5; D may be TRBD2 (6 bases). Germline lookup yields CDR1 MNHEY and CDR2 SVGAGI. This CDR3 has 17 amino acids. Trimming took off 0 bases at V and 1 base at J, with 15 bases between the two ends. CDR3 in amino acids: CASSYSGRGGFQETQYF. DNA for the CDR3: TGTGCCAGCAGTTACTCGGGACGGGGAGGATTCCAAGAGACCCAGTACTTC.

This clonotype has more than one count but fewer than ten. The V call is TRBV27, the J call TRBJ2-7; D is uncertain. Germline V gene sequence: CDR1 MNHEY, CDR2 SMNVEV (reference sequence). This CDR3 comprises 15 residues. V lost 5 bases to trimming and J lost 3 bases, with 17 bases between them. CDR3 in DNA: TGTGCCAGCAGTCCCACCAGGTTGTTGGTCTACGAGCAGTACTTC. Amino acids: CASSPTRLLVYEQYF.

This clonotype was observed at least ten times. This chain uses TRBV7-2 with TRBJ1-1; 7 positions agree with TRBD1. After removal of 5 bases from V and 1 base from J, the junction contained 7 bases not matched to a gene. CDR1 and CDR2 (germline): SGHTA, FQGNSA. This CDR3 spans 15 amino acids. CDR3 loop: CASSPRGPTNTEAFF. DNA of the CDR3: TGTGCCAGCAGCCCGAGGGGGCCGACGAACACTGAAGCTTTCTTT.

The chain carries TRBV6-5 and TRBJ2-3; weak D call: TRBD1 (6 bases). The germline V gene encodes CDR1 MNHEY and CDR2 SVGAGI. Trimming removed 5 bases from V and 2 bases from J, with 17 bases in between. This CDR3 has 16 amino acids. The CDR3 sequence: CASSPTPQGITDTQYF. The CDR3, as DNA: TGTGCCAGCAGTCCCACCCCCCAGGGGATCACAGATACGCAGTATTTT.

In this sample, this clonotype turned up a few times. The chain couples TRBV11-3 to TRBJ2-2; tentatively, D is TRBD1 or TRBD2 (5 bases each). Trimming took off 6 bases at V and 0 bases at J, with 14 bases between the two ends. The CDR3 sequence is 16 residues long. Germline V gives CDR1 SGHNT, CDR2 YENEEA. The DNA for the CDR3 is TGTGCCAGCAGTAACTCCGGGACGGCGAACACCGGGGAGCTGTTTTTT. This encodes CASSNSGTANTGELFF.

The chain is built from TRBV6-1 and TRBJ1-5; 8 positions agree with TRBD1. Germline V lookup: CDR1 MNHNS, CDR2 SASEGT. V dropped 2 bases and J dropped 5; count of bases not matched to a gene: 2. The CDR3 has 14 residues. The CDR3 here is CASSEMDRDQPQHF. The CDR3 DNA reads TGTGCCAGCAGTGAAATGGACAGGGATCAGCCCCAGCATTTT.

Ten or more counts support this clonotype. The chain combines TRBV28 with TRBJ1-2; TRBD1 matches at 7 bases. Unmatched junction bases numbered 4, after V lost 2 bases and J lost 4 bases. This CDR3 contains 14 residues. CDR1 and CDR2 from the germline V gene are MDHEN and SYDVKM. CDR3: CASSLVDRTYGYTF. The CDR3 region has the DNA TGTGCCAGCAGTTTAGTGGACAGGACCTATGGCTACACCTTC.

This chain uses TRBV9 with TRBJ2-1; 8 positions agree with TRBD2. CDR3 length equals 12 residues. The V and J ends lost 7 bases and 7 bases, in that order; junction bases with no gene match: 4. The germline V gene has CDR1 SGDLS and CDR2 YYNGEE. The CDR3 sequence: CASGSSGNEQFF. The CDR3 nucleotides read TGTGCCAGCGGTTCTAGCGGGAATGAGCAGTTCTTC.

This clonotype was detected only a few times. The rearrangement joins TRBV15 to TRBJ1-4; no clear D gene. V lost 4 bases to trimming and J lost 5 bases, with 11 bases between them. This CDR3 has 14 residues. Germline V gene sequence: CDR1 LNHNV, CDR2 YYDKDF (reference sequence). Written as DNA, the CDR3 is TGTGCCACCAGCATCTCTTTCAAAAATGAAAAACTGTTTTTT. Its translation: CATSISFKNEKLFF.

The chain employs TRBV2 and TRBJ2-2; the D is unclear. This CDR3 contains 16 residues. Trimming pared 5 bases from V and 0 bases from J, leaving 13 bases between. The germline CDR1 and CDR2 sequences are SNHLY and FYNNEI. The CDR3 DNA is TGTGCCAGCAGTCGGTCCCATACAGCGAACACCGGGGAGCTGTTTTTT. As protein: CASSRSHTANTGELFF.

V gene TRBV28 combines with J gene TRBJ1-2, with 7 bases identical to TRBD1. The V segment lost 6 bases and the J segment 5 bases; nucleotides outside the gene matches: 9. This CDR3 region has 14 residues. Germline assignment: CDR1 MDHEN and CDR2 SYDVKM. CDR3 region: CASRTGQATYGYTF. In DNA form, the CDR3 reads TGTGCCAGCAGAACAGGACAGGCCACATATGGCTACACCTTC.

The DNA of the CDR3 is TGTGCCAGCAGCCAAGGAACCGGGACAGGGGGTCAGCCCCAGCATTTT. Protein: CASSQGTGTGGQPQHF. The rearrangement links TRBV3-1 to TRBJ1-5; 11 bases agree with TRBD1. The trim removed 1 base at V and 6 bases at J, leaving 5 bases unmatched. This CDR3 region has 16 residues. Germline V lookup: CDR1 LGHDT, CDR2 YNNKEL (reference sequence).

This clonotype was recorded many times. The gene calls are TRBV10-3 and TRBJ2-7; perhaps TRBD1 as D (7 bases). There are 14 residues in the CDR3. Germline V gene sequence: CDR1 ENHRY, CDR2 SYGVKD. Trimming removed 10 bases from V and 3 bases from J, with 19 bases in between. CDR3 sequence (DNA): TGTGCCACCCGAATAGCGGCAGGGGGCTACGAGCAGTACTTC. Its translation is CATRIAAGGYEQYF.

This clonotype was found a few times. The rearrangement joins TRBV12-3 or TRBV12-4 to TRBJ2-1, with D unclear. The CDR3 consists of 13 residues. V was trimmed by 0 bases and J by 7 bases, leaving 7 bases between them. CDR3: CASSLARRNEQFF. The DNA for the CDR3 is TGTGCCAGCAGTTTAGCGCGGCGGAATGAGCAGTTCTTC.

There are many counts of this clonotype. The genes are TRBV27 and TRBJ2-1, with a tentative D call TRBD2 (7 bases). Germline CDR1 reads MNHEY; CDR2 reads SMNVEV (reference sequence). This CDR3 has 15 residues. V lost 6 bases to trimming and J lost 8 bases, with 20 bases between them. CDR3 DNA sequence: TGTGCCAGCAGGCCCTGGAGGGGGGGTGTTTATGAGCAGTTCTTC. Its translation: CASRPWRGGVYEQFF.

V is TRBV14 and J is TRBJ2-6, with D hard to call. Germline CDR1 reads SGHDN; CDR2 reads FVKESK. The CDR3 has 15 residues. V gave up 3 bases and J gave up 0 bases, with 6 bases separating them. DNA of the CDR3: TGTGCCAGCAGCCACATTGGCTCTGGGGCCAACGTCCTGACTTTC. As protein: CASSHIGSGANVLTF.

The chain recombines TRBV6-5 with TRBJ2-7; D possibly corresponds to TRBD1 (6 bases). From germline, CDR1 is MNHEY and CDR2 SVGAGI. V shed 8 bases and J shed 5 bases, with 13 bases lying between them. The CDR3 loop spans 12 amino acids. DNA for the CDR3: TGTGCCAGCCGGGACACCTTCCACGAGCAGTACTTC. Its translation is CASRDTFHEQYF.

In its sample, this clonotype was seen many times. The rearrangement links TRBV7-2 to TRBJ1-5; D is unresolved. Trimming cost V 5 bases and J 7 bases, with 15 bases left between them. CDR3 length: 14 residues. Germline CDR1 and CDR2: SGHTA and FQGNSA. The CDR3: CASSPGPGNQPQHF. The CDR3 bases are TGTGCCAGCAGCCCCGGTCCGGGAAACCAGCCCCAGCATTTT.

This clonotype was seen repeatedly, ten times or more. The V gene is TRBV5-4, the J gene TRBJ2-1; D is ambiguous. This CDR3 has 15 residues. Germline CDR1 is SGHNT and CDR2 is YYREEE (reference sequence). V lost 0 bases to trimming and J lost 6 bases, with 13 bases between them. CDR3 residues: CASSLVGPRSNEQFF. The CDR3 DNA follows: TGTGCCAGCAGCTTGGTGGGCCCAAGGAGCAATGAGCAGTTCTTC.

This clonotype was detected ten times or more. The rearrangement uses TRBV19 and TRBJ2-7; 7 bases align to TRBD1. The germline V gene encodes CDR1 LNHDA and CDR2 SQIVND (reference sequence). This CDR3 contains 14 residues. With 3 bases clipped from V and 3 bases from J, the junction kept 5 bases outside the gene matches. The CDR3 bases are TGTGCCAGTAGTATCCAAGGGGACAGCTACGAGCAGTACTTC. Its protein is CASSIQGDSYEQYF.

V is TRBV19 and J is TRBJ1-1, with D tentatively TRBD1 (5 bases). The V gene's germline CDR1 is LNHDA and CDR2 SQIVND (reference sequence). V shed 7 bases and J shed 4 bases, with 16 bases lying between them. The CDR3 runs 14 residues. The CDR3 loop reads CASMSGQGPTEAFF. DNA for the CDR3: TGTGCCAGTATGTCGGGGCAGGGCCCCACTGAAGCTTTCTTT.

V gene TRBV19 combines with J gene TRBJ1-1, with D perhaps TRBD1 (5 bases). The CDR3 sequence is 15 residues long. V was cut by 7 bases and J by 5 bases, with 20 bases left in between. Germline lookup yields CDR1 LNHDA and CDR2 SQIVND (reference sequence). CDR3 sequence: CASNPPEGRGTEAFF. The CDR3 DNA reads TGTGCCAGTAATCCCCCGGAGGGGAGGGGAACTGAAGCTTTCTTT.

This clonotype showed up just a few times. The CDR3 DNA reads as TGTGCCAGCAGTTTGGGGGACAGGGGGTACACCGGGGAGCTGTTTTTT. Translation gives CASSLGDRGYTGELFF. The V gene is TRBV28, the J gene TRBJ2-2; TRBD1 matches at 11 bases. The CDR3 consists of 16 residues. The V segment lost 3 bases and the J segment 3 bases; nucleotides outside the gene matches: 3. Germline values: CDR1 MDHEN, CDR2 SYDVKM.

This chain joins TRBV4-1 and TRBJ1-5, with D unresolved. The CDR3 sequence is 18 residues long. The germline V gene has CDR1 MGHRA and CDR2 YSYEKL. The germline V and J ends were trimmed by 0 bases and 4 bases, with 19 bases remaining between them. CDR3 coding DNA: TGCGCCAGCAGCCAAGATCTCGTCGGCAGGCTAGGGAATCAGCCCCAGCATTTT. Translation: CASSQDLVGRLGNQPQHF.

The CDR3 region is CSAKRQGNYGYTF. DNA of the CDR3: TGCAGTGCCAAACGACAGGGAAACTATGGCTACACCTTC. This rearrangement joins TRBV20-1 to TRBJ1-2; 7 bases map to TRBD1. CDR3 length equals 13 residues. Per the germline V gene, CDR1 is DFQATT and CDR2 is SNEGSKA (reference sequence). With 6 bases clipped from V and 2 bases from J, the junction kept 6 bases outside the gene matches.